This TCR beta chain was captured in a study of shared clonotypes between healthy human individuals. Subsets obtained from CD4+ cells comprised CD45RA+ naive and CD45RA-negative memory cells. V gave up 4 bases and J gave up 6 bases; unmatched junction bases: 9. The CDR3 runs 15 residues. The germline V gene encodes CDR1 SGDLS and CDR2 YYNGEE. Produced via immunoSEQ multiplex PCR; TCRdb's table is partial and in-frame only. Of a few million clones listed, 90% to 97% are singletons. Sequencing was carried out using naive CD4+ T cells sorted from blood. The subset denotes: CD45RA+ positively selected. This TCR came from a young man in good health. The rearrangement joins TRBV9 to TRBJ2-2, with 7 positions matching TRBD1. The CDR3 reads CASSTDREGAGELFF. For the CDR3, the DNA is TGTGCCAGCAGCACCGACAGGGAAGGCGCCGGGGAGCTGTTTTTT.